These 8 T cell receptor beta chains were all obtained from the same sample, sequenced in a study of T cell changes during pregnancy in multiple sclerosis. The table came from immunoSEQ multiplex PCR; TCRdb's copy has only in-frame clones and leaves some out. The data show approximately 90,000 clones, with roughly nine tenths seen just once and more than 2% held by the top ten. Sequences were derived from peripheral blood, sampled in the first trimester of pregnancy. The receptors stem from a female donor with multiple sclerosis, enrolled in a pregnancy study.

The rearrangement uses TRBV27 and TRBJ2-1, with D tentatively TRBD2 (6 bases). CDR1 is MNHEY, CDR2 SMNVEV, per germline (reference sequence). V was pared by 3 bases and J by 0 bases, with 9 bases between. The CDR3 totals 15 residues. CDR3 residues: CASSFDGSSYNEQFF. CDR3 nucleotides: TGTGCCAGCAGTTTTGACGGGAGCTCCTACAATGAGCAGTTCTTC.

The chain combines TRBV7-9 with TRBJ1-6; 10 positions agree with TRBD1. The CDR3 covers 16 residues. CDR1 SEHNR and CDR2 FQNEAQ come from the germline V gene (reference sequence). J was trimmed by 6 bases and V by 4 bases; bases with no gene match: 6. Here the CDR3 reads CASSSDGDRGNSPLHF. In DNA form, the CDR3 reads TGTGCCAGCAGCTCCGATGGGGACAGGGGTAATTCACCCCTCCACTTT.

The chain employs TRBV29-1 and TRBJ1-5, with D perhaps TRBD1 (5 bases). In germline, CDR1 is SQVTM, CDR2 ANQGSEA. CDR3 length: 13 amino acids. The CDR3 protein is CSAGDQGNQPQHF. The CDR3 DNA reads TGCAGTGCGGGGGACCAAGGTAATCAGCCCCAGCATTTT.

The chain uses TRBV18 and TRBJ2-1; TRBD2 matches at 11 bases. The V gene's germline CDR1 is KGHSH and CDR2 LQKENI. J gave up 10 bases and V 0 bases, and 8 bases lay outside the gene matches. CDR3 length: 16 amino acids. The chain's CDR3 is CASSPPGVAGGEEQFF. Written as DNA, the CDR3 is TGTGCCAGCTCACCACCGGGAGTAGCGGGAGGGGAGGAGCAGTTCTTC.

V usage is TRBV6-5 and J usage is TRBJ2-7; weak D call: TRBD2 (7 bases). The CDR3 has 15 residues. The V gene lost 0 bases and the J gene lost 3 bases, with 12 bases spanning the gap. CDR1 and CDR2 (germline): MNHEY, SVGAGI. CDR3 sequence: CASSYSGGGRYEQYF. The CDR3 DNA sequence: TGTGCCAGCAGTTACTCTGGGGGGGGGCGCTACGAGCAGTACTTC.

The chain carries TRBV29-1 and TRBJ1-4; TRBD1 matches at 7 bases. CDR1 SQVTM and CDR2 ANQGSEA come from the germline V gene. This CDR3 spans 14 amino acids. V dropped 3 bases and J dropped 7; count of bases not matched to a gene: 8. CDR3 in amino acids: CSVDLTGRGEKLFF. In DNA, the CDR3 is TGCAGCGTTGACCTGACAGGGCGTGGTGAAAAACTGTTTTTT.

The J gene is TRBJ2-3, the V gene TRBV29-1, with 9 bases that match TRBD1. The CDR3 has 17 residues. The germline V gene has CDR1 SQVTM and CDR2 ANQGSEA. The J segment lost 6 bases and the V segment lost 5 bases, leaving 18 bases of the junction unmatched. The CDR3 spells CSVTGTGKSGKFDTQYF. DNA for the CDR3: TGCAGCGTTACCGGGACAGGGAAGTCGGGAAAGTTTGATACGCAGTATTTT.

This chain joins TRBV6-1 and TRBJ1-4, with a possible D match to TRBD1 (5 bases). Germline loops: CDR1 MNHNS, CDR2 SASEGT. CDR3 size: 14 residues. The V gene lost 2 bases and the J gene lost 6 bases, with 10 bases spanning the gap. The CDR3 region has the DNA TGTGCCAGCAGTGAATGGGGCGGGGATGAAAAACTGTTTTTT. It is translated as CASSEWGGDEKLFF.